The sample holds a few counts of the clone carrying this T cell receptor (beta chain). Its antigen remains unknown. Germline lookup yields CDR1 MGHRA and CDR2 YSYEKL. The CDR3 is 14 amino acids. V lost 1 base, J lost 6 bases, and 12 bases lay in between. The data belong to a study of T cells in Graves' hyperthyroidism and ophthalmopathy. Study in general: Any treatment followed the collection of peripheral blood at initial diagnosis.

Findings of the study overall: Ophthalmopathy was told apart from stable hyperthyroidism by a 13 V-J model. Blood also showed most of the thyroid clonotypes that were expanded above 0.001.

Amplification of TCR beta CDR3 regions was performed using RNA transcripts as template. First-round RT-PCR with HTBI primers amplified the TCR CDR3 region. One entry per CDR3 protein results from TCRdb running MiXCR on the multiplex PCR reads. Here the sample spans around 500,000 distinct CDR3 sequences, 13% to 15% being singletons. Source material: blood. This TCR derives from a woman between 18 and 30 years old with Graves' hyperthyroidism. This chain links TRBV4-1 with TRBJ1-1, with a weak D call TRBD1 (6 bases). The CDR3 here is CASSQGGLGAEAFF. The CDR3 bases are TGCGCCAGCAGCCAAGGGGGGCTGGGCGCTGAAGCTTTCTTT.